The TCR beta chain described here comes from a study of blood T cell repertoires in COVID-19. Generated by immunoSEQ multiplex PCR, the TCRdb table keeps only in-frame clones and is missing some. The table lists about 150,000 clones, approximately 87% of them singletons, with 44% in the top ten. CDR1 SEHNR and CDR2 FQNEAQ come from the germline V gene (reference sequence). V dropped 5 bases and J dropped 6 bases, with 13 bases sitting between them. The CDR3 covers 13 residues. The TCR originated in a human donor in a cohort sampled during active COVID-19. The chain is built from TRBV7-9 and TRBJ1-1; D uncertain. The sequencing input was peripheral blood. The CDR3 reads CASSVSLEAEAFF. DNA of the CDR3: TGTGCCAGCAGCGTCTCTCTAGAGGCTGAAGCTTTCTTT.